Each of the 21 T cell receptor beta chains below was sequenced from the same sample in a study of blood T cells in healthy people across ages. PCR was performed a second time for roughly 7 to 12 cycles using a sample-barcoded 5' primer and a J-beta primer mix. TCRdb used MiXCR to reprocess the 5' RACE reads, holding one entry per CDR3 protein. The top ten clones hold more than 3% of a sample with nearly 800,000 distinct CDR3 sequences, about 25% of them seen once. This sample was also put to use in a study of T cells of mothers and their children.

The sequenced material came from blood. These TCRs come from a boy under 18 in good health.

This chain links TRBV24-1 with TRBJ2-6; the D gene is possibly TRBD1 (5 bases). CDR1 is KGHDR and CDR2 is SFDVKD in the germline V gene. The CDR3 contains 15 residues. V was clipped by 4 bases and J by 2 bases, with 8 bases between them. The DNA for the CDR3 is TGTGCCACCAGTGACAGGGTGGCTGGGGCCAACGTCCTGACTTTC. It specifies CATSDRVAGANVLTF.

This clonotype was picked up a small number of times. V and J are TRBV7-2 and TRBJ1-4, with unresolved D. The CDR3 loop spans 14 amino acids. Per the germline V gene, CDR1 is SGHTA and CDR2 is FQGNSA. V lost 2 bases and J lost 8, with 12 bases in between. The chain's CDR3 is CASSLRSTAEKLFF. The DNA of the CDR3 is TGTGCCAGCAGCTTAAGATCCACCGCGGAAAAACTGTTTTTT.

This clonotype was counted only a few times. CDR3 sequence (DNA): TGCGCCAGCAGCTTCAACACCCTTGAAAAACTGTTTTTT. Translating it yields CASSFNTLEKLFF. V is TRBV5-1 and J is TRBJ1-4; no clear D. Per germline, CDR1 SGHRS and CDR2 YFSETQ. V was trimmed by 2 bases and J by 7 bases, leaving 9 bases between them. This CDR3 region has 13 residues.

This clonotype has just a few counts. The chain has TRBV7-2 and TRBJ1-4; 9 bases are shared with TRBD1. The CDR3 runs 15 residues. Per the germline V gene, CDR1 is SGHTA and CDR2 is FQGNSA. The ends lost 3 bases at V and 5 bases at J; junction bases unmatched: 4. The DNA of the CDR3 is TGTGCCAGCAGCTTCTTAGGACAGGGGAATGAAAAACTGTTTTTT. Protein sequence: CASSFLGQGNEKLFF.

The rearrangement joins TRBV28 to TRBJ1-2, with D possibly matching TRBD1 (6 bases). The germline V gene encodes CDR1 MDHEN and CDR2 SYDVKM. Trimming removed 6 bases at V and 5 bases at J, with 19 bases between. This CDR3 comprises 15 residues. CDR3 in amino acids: CASRPPRGAGYGYTF. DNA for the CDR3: TGTGCCAGCAGGCCCCCCAGGGGCGCAGGGTATGGCTACACCTTC.

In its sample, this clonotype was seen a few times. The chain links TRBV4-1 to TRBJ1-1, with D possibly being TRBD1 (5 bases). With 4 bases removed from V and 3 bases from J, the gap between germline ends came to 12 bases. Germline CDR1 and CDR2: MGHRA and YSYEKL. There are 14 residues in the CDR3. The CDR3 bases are TGCGCCAGCAGCCTCCAGTGGGGCGACACTGAAGCTTTCTTT. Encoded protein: CASSLQWGDTEAFF.

CDR3 DNA: TGCAGTGCTATCGTGACCGGGACACGCTACGAGCAGTACTTC. Encoded protein: CSAIVTGTRYEQYF. This chain joins TRBV20-1 and TRBJ2-5, with D tentatively TRBD1 (6 bases). Matching the DNA end better, TRBJ2-7 makes the J call doubtful. There are 14 residues in the CDR3. In germline, CDR1 is DFQATT, CDR2 SNEGSKA (reference sequence).

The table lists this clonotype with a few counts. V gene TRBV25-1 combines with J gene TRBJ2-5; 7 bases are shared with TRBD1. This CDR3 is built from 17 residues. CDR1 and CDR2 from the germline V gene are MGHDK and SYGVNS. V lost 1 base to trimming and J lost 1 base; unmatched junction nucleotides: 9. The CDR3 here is CASSEFRTGLGQETQYF. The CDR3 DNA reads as TGTGCCAGCAGTGAATTCCGGACAGGTCTGGGCCAAGAGACCCAGTACTTC.

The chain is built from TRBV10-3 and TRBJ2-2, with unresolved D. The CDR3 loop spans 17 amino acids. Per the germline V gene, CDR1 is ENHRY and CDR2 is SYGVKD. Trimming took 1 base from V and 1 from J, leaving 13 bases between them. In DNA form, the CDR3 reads TGTGCCATCAGTGAGTTTGGGCAAGGCCTGAACACCGGGGAGCTGTTTTTT. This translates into CAISEFGQGLNTGELFF.

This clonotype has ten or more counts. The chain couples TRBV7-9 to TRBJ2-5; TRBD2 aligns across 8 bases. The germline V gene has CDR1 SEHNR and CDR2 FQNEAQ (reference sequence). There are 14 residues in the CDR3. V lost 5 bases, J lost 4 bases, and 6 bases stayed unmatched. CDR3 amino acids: CASSVGLALETQYF. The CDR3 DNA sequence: TGTGCCAGCAGCGTAGGACTAGCTTTAGAGACCCAGTACTTC.

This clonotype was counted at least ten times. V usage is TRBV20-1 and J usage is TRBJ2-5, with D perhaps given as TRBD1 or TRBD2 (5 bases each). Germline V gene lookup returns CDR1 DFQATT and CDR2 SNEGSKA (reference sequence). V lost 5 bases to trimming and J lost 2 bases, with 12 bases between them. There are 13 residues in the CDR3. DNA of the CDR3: TGCAGTGCTTTGGGGGTAGGGCAAGAGACCCAGTACTTC. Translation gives CSALGVGQETQYF.

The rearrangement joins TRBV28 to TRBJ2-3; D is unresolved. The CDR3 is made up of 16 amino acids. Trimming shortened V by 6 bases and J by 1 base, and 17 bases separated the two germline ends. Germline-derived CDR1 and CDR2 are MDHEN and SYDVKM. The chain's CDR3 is CASSRSRLVGTDTQYF. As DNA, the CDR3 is TGTGCCAGCAGCCGAAGTCGTCTAGTAGGCACAGATACGCAGTATTTT. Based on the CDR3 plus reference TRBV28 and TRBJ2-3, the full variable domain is DVKVTQSSRYLVKRTGEKVFLECVQDMDHENMFWYRQDPGLGLRLIYFSYDVKMKEKGDIPEGYSVSREKKERFSLILESASTNQTSMYLCASSRSRLVGTDTQYFGPGTRLTVL.

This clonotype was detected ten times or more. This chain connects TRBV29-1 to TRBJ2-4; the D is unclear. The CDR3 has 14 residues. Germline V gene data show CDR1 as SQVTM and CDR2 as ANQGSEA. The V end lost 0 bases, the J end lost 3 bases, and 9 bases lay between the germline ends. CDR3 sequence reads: CSVEDAVVKNIQYF. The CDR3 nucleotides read TGCAGCGTTGAAGATGCGGTTGTCAAAAACATTCAGTACTTC.

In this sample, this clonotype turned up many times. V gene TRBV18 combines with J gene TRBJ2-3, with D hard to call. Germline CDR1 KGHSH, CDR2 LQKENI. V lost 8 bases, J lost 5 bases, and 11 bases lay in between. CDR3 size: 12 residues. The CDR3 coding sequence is TGTGCCAGCAGCCCACCTGGAGATACGCAGTATTTT. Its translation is CASSPPGDTQYF.

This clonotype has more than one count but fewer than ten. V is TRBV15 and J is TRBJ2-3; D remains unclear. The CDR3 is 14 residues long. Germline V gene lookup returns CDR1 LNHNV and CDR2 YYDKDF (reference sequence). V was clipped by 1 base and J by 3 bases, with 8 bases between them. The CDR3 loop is CATSRALGTDTQYF. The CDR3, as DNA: TGTGCCACCAGCAGAGCTTTGGGGACAGATACGCAGTATTTT.

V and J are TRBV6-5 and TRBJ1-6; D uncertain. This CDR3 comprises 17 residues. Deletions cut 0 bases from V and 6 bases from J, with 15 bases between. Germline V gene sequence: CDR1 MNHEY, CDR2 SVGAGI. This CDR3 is CASSYSNRDVVNSPLHF. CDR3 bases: TGTGCCAGCAGTTACTCGAATCGAGACGTAGTTAATTCACCCCTCCACTTT.

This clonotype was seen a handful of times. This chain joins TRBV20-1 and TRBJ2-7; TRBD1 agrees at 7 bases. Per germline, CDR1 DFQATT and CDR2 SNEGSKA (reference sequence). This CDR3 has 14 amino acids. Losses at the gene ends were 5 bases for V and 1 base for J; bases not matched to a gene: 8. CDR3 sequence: CSACPGTDSYEQYF. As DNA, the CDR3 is TGCAGTGCTTGCCCCGGGACAGATTCCTACGAGCAGTACTTC.

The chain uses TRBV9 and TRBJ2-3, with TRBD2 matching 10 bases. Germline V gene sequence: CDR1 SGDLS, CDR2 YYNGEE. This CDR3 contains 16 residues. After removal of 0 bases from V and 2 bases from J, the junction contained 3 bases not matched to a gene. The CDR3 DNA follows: TGTGCCAGCAGCGTAGGGACTAGCGGCCTCACAGATACGCAGTATTTT. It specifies CASSVGTSGLTDTQYF.

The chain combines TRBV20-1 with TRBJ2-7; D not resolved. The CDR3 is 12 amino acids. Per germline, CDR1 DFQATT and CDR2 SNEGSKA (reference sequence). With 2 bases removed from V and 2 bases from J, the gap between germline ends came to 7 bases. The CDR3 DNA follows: TGCAGTGCTAGATGGCAAACCTACGAGCAGTACTTC. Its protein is CSARWQTYEQYF.

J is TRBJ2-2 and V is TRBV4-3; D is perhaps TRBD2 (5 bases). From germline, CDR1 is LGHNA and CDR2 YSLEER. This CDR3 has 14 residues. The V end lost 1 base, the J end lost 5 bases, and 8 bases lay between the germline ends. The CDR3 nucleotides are TGCGCCAGCAGCCAAGGAGGGATAACCGGGGAGCTGTTTTTT. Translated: CASSQGGITGELFF.

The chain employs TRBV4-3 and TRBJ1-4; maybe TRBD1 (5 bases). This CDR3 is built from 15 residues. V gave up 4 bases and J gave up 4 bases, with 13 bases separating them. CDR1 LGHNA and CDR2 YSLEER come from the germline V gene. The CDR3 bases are TGCGCCAGCAGCCTGCACGGAGGGGTTAATGAAAAACTGTTTTTT. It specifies CASSLHGGVNEKLFF.